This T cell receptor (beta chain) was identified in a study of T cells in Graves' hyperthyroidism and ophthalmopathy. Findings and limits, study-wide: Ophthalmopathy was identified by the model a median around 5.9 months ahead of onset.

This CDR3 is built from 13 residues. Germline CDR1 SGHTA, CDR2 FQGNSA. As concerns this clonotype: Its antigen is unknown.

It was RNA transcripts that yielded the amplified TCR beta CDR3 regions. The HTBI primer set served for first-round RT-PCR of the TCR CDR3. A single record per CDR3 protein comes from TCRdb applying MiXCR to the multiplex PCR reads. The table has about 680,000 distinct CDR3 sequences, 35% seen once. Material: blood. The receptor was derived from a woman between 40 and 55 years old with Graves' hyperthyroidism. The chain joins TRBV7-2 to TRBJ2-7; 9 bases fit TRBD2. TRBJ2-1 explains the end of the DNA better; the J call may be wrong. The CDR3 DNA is TGTGCCAGCAGCCCGACTAGCGGCAATGAGCAGTTCTTC. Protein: CASSPTSGNEQFF.